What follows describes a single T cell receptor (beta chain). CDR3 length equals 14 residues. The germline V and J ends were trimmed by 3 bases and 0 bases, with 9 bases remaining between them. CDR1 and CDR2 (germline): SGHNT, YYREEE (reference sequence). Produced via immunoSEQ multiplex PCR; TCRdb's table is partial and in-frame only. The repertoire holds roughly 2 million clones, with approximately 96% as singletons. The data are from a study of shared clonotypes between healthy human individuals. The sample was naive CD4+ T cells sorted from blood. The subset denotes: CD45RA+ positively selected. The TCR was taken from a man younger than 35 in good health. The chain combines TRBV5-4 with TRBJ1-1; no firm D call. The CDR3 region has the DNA TGTGCCAGCAGCTCTGACGCCATGAACACTGAAGCTTTCTTT. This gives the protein CASSSDAMNTEAFF.